The clone carrying this T cell receptor beta chain was seen more than once but under ten times. Its antigen is not known. The sample is drawn from a study of cytotoxic CD8 clonotypes in ibrutinib-treated CLL. General study results and limits: Relative to age-matched healthy donors, clonality at baseline was higher, and it tracked circulating CD8+ T-cell counts. Treatment left the uncommon public clonotypes either contracted or stable in frequency.

The V gene's germline CDR1 is LNHDA and CDR2 SQIVND (reference sequence). Deletions cut 3 bases from V and 6 bases from J, with 14 bases between. CDR3 size: 15 residues. Clones were read by immunoSEQ multiplex PCR, and TCRdb kept only the in-frame ones, dropping some. The data show 130,000 to 150,000 clones, about 79% seen once. This specimen consisted of PBMCs, obtained after 12 months of ibrutinib treatment. This TCR was sampled from a human donor with chronic lymphocytic leukemia. This chain connects TRBV19 to TRBJ2-2, with D possibly called TRBD1 or TRBD2 (6 bases each). The DNA for the CDR3 is TGTGCCAGTAGTATTCGGGGGCGCGAGGCCGGGGAGCTGTTTTTT. It is translated as CASSIRGREAGELFF.